The following is a T cell receptor (beta chain) sequence with its context. This entry belongs to a study of OX40 agonist ivuxolimab in advanced cancers. Study as a whole: Ivuxolimab, which is an agonistic anti-OX40 (CD134) antibody, was administered to the patients.

Profiling relied on immunoSEQ multiplex PCR, and the TCRdb table lists in-frame clones only, not all of them. The profile covers roughly 76,000 clones, with over 75% appearing a single time and around 4.3% taken by the ten largest. The sequence was obtained from an adult with an advanced solid tumor such as melanoma, head and neck, liver or kidney cancer. The source material was CD4+ or CD8+ T cells sorted from blood, sampled in a trial of the OX40 agonist ivuxolimab.

This CDR3 reads CASSQLKGEQYF. The CDR3 DNA reads TGTGCCAGCAGCCAGTTGAAGGGCGAGCAGTACTTC. This chain joins TRBV14 and TRBJ2-7, with no clear D. This CDR3 is 12 amino acids long. The V gene's germline CDR1 is SGHDN and CDR2 FVKESK. Between the trimmed V and J ends, which lost 3 bases and 6 bases, there was a span of 9 bases.